These 12 T cell receptor beta chains came from one sample sequenced in a study of cytomegalovirus exposure and HLA in healthy donors. Both 60 Vbeta primers and 13 Jbeta primers went into the PCR. Assay: immunoSEQ multiplex PCR; the TCRdb copy retains only in-frame clones and omits some. The repertoire consists of more than 130,000 clones, with less than 85% occurring once and the leading ten covering approximately 6.2%. Sequencing input: PBMCs. These receptors were taken from a man aged 35-49 years in good health and CMV-seropositive.

This clone was picked up a small number of times. The chain employs TRBV29-1 and TRBJ1-1; no reliable D call. The germline CDR1 and CDR2 sequences are SQVTM and ANQGSEA. The CDR3 runs 14 residues. V lost 4 bases, J lost 2 bases, and 14 bases lay in between. The CDR3 loop reads CSVGAALPNTEAFF. In DNA form, the CDR3 reads TGCAGCGTTGGGGCAGCCCTTCCTAACACTGAAGCTTTCTTT. The full variable domain, in which reference TRBV29-1 and TRBJ1-1 provide the parts outside the CDR3, is SAVISQKPSRDICQRGTSLTIQCQVDSQVTMMFWYRQQPGQSLTLIATANQGSEATYESGFVIDKFPISRPNLTFSTLTVSNMSPEDSSIYLCSVGAALPNTEAFFGQGTRLTVV.

This rearrangement joins TRBV6-1 to TRBJ2-3; 10 bases are shared with TRBD2. Trimming took 1 base from V and 5 from J; bases not matched to a gene: 6. The CDR3 has 16 amino acids. CDR1 and CDR2 from the germline V gene are MNHNS and SASEGT. CDR3 sequence: CASSEGKRGGRDTQYF. The DNA for the CDR3 is TGTGCCAGCAGTGAAGGGAAGCGGGGGGGCCGAGATACGCAGTATTTT.

This chain connects TRBV13 to TRBJ1-5, with D hard to call. Germline CDR1 PRHDT, CDR2 FYEKMQ (reference sequence). The V and J ends lost 6 bases and 3 bases respectively, with 12 bases between them. The CDR3 is made up of 14 amino acids. The CDR3 DNA follows: TGTGCCAGCAGAAGAGGAGTATTCAATCAGCCCCAGCATTTT. Its protein product is CASRRGVFNQPQHF.

This chain connects TRBV9 to TRBJ2-3, with 11 positions matching TRBD2. In germline, CDR1 is SGDLS, CDR2 YYNGEE. The V and J ends lost 0 bases and 6 bases, in that order; junction bases with no gene match: 3. This CDR3 region has 15 residues. This CDR3 reads CASSVAASGGDTQYF. CDR3 nucleotides: TGTGCCAGCAGCGTAGCGGCTAGCGGGGGGGATACGCAGTATTTT.

This chain connects TRBV19 to TRBJ2-7, with TRBD1 identical over 8 bases. The CDR3 loop spans 14 amino acids. J lost 6 bases, V lost 1 base, and 5 bases had no gene match. Looked up from germline, CDR1 is LNHDA and CDR2 is SQIVND (reference sequence). The CDR3 protein is CASSIAQGALEQYF. In nucleotides, the CDR3 is TGTGCCAGTAGTATAGCGCAGGGGGCGCTCGAGCAGTACTTC.

J is TRBJ1-2 and V is TRBV7-9; 7 bases match TRBD1. This CDR3 has 14 amino acids. Looked up from germline, CDR1 is SEHNR and CDR2 is FQNEAQ (reference sequence). With V trimmed by 1 base and J by 4 bases, 3 bases remained unmatched. The CDR3 nucleotides read TGTGCCAGCAGCTTAGTAGGGGGCGGCTATGGCTACACCTTC. Encoded protein: CASSLVGGGYGYTF.

The chain carries TRBV7-8 and TRBJ1-3, with D uncertain. Trimming removed 5 bases at V and 0 bases at J, with 2 bases between. Germline V gives CDR1 SGHVS, CDR2 FQNEAQ. CDR3 length: 12 amino acids. The CDR3 sequence: CASSRSGNTIYF. Here the CDR3 DNA reads TGTGCCAGCAGCCGCTCTGGAAACACCATATATTTT.

The chain combines TRBV2 with TRBJ2-7; 8 nucleotides agree with TRBD1. Losses at the gene ends were 6 bases for V and 3 bases for J; bases not matched to a gene: 10. Germline loops: CDR1 SNHLY, CDR2 FYNNEI. The CDR3 spans 15 residues. The CDR3 reads CASRDFGTGNYEQYF. CDR3 coding DNA: TGTGCCAGCAGAGACTTCGGGACAGGTAACTACGAGCAGTACTTC.

This chain connects TRBV5-4 to TRBJ1-2, with TRBD1 matching 8 bases. V gave up 0 bases and J gave up 2 bases; unmatched junction bases: 3. There are 15 residues in the CDR3. The germline CDR1 and CDR2 sequences are SGHNT and YYREEE (reference sequence). The CDR3 region has the DNA TGTGCCAGCAGCTTGGAGGGGACAGGCAACTATGGCTACACCTTC. This gives the protein CASSLEGTGNYGYTF.

The rearrangement joins TRBV25-1 to TRBJ2-1; tentative D call: TRBD2 (5 bases). Trimming removed 1 base at V and 2 bases at J, with 12 bases between. Looked up from germline, CDR1 is MGHDK and CDR2 is SYGVNS. The CDR3 contains 16 residues. CDR3 sequence: CASSEFGPGTYNEQFF. CDR3 in DNA: TGTGCCAGCAGTGAATTTGGCCCCGGGACCTACAATGAGCAGTTCTTC. Supplemented by reference TRBV25-1 and TRBJ2-1, the full variable domain reads EADIYQTPRYLVIGTGKKITLECSQTMGHDKMYWYQQDPGMELHLIHYSYGVNSTEKGDLSSESTVSRIRTEHFPLTLESARPSHTSQYLCASSEFGPGTYNEQFFGPGTRLTVL.

In its sample, this clone was seen a few times. This chain connects TRBV6-5 to TRBJ1-4; TRBD1 agrees at 7 bases. The CDR3 extends over 15 amino acids. Germline lookup yields CDR1 MNHEY and CDR2 SVGAGI. V gave up 10 bases and J gave up 4 bases; unmatched junction bases: 12. The CDR3 DNA follows: TGTGCCACCAGACCCCGGACAGGAATTAATGAAAAACTGTTTTTT. It encodes CATRPRTGINEKLFF.

CDR3 in DNA: TGTGCCAGCAACGCATTAAGAGGACGGGGGACTGAAGCTTTCTTT. This sequence encodes CASNALRGRGTEAFF. V gene TRBV6-6 combines with J gene TRBJ1-1; perhaps TRBD1 as D (5 bases). CDR1 MNHNY and CDR2 SVGAGI come from the germline V gene (reference sequence). The CDR3 has 15 amino acids. Between the trimmed V and J ends, which lost 7 bases and 5 bases, there was a span of 20 bases.